The 2 T cell receptor beta chains reported below all come from one sample, sequenced in a study of blood T cell repertoires in COVID-19. Sequencing used immunoSEQ multiplex PCR; TCRdb keeps in-frame clones, though not all of them. The sample has 220,000 or so clones, around 87% seen once; the top ten hold over 13%. Sequencing was done on a sample of PBMCs or T cells enriched from blood (not recorded which). The receptors stem from a man aged 25-45 years who had been exposed to COVID-19.

The rearrangement links TRBV20-1 to TRBJ1-1, with 11 bases fitting TRBD1. Per the germline V gene, CDR1 is DFQATT and CDR2 is SNEGSKA (reference sequence). V was clipped by 3 bases and J by 1 base; unmatched bases: 4. The CDR3 loop spans 15 amino acids. Here the CDR3 reads CSASQGQGGNTEAFF. CDR3 sequence (DNA): TGCAGTGCTAGTCAGGGACAGGGGGGGAACACTGAAGCTTTCTTT.

The chain recombines TRBV9 with TRBJ1-2; 9 bases match TRBD1. CDR1 is SGDLS, CDR2 YYNGEE, per germline. This CDR3 region has 12 residues. J lost 6 bases, V lost 4 bases, and 1 base had no gene match. The CDR3 region has the DNA TGTGCCAGCAGCCGGACAGGGGATGGCTACACCTTC. Translation: CASSRTGDGYTF. Full variable domain (missing parts from reference TRBV9 and TRBJ1-2): DSGVTQTPKHLITATGQRVTLRCSPRSGDLSVYWYQQSLDQGLQFLIQYYNGEERAKGNILERFSAQQFPDLHSELNLSSLELGDSALYFCASSRTGDGYTFGSGTRLTVV.